The 14 T cell receptor beta chains in this list originate from one sample, sequenced in a study of blood T cell repertoires in COVID-19. Clones were read by immunoSEQ multiplex PCR, and TCRdb kept only the in-frame ones, dropping some. In the table there are fewer than 200,000 clones, around 80% of which are singletons. The sequenced material came from PBMCs or T cells enriched from blood (not recorded which). These receptors were taken from a man aged 50 to 60 who had recovered from COVID-19.

This chain joins TRBV20-1 and TRBJ2-1, with a weak D call TRBD2 (7 bases). The ends were cut back, 3 bases at V and 6 bases at J, with 12 bases in the middle. Germline V gene sequence: CDR1 DFQATT, CDR2 SNEGSKA (reference sequence). The CDR3 is made up of 13 amino acids. CDR3 DNA: TGCAGTGCTAGTAGGAGGGGGGGCAATGAGCAGTTCTTC. Encoded protein: CSASRRGGNEQFF.

This chain links TRBV13 with TRBJ2-3; 9 positions match TRBD2. CDR1 and CDR2 from the germline V gene are PRHDT and FYEKMQ (reference sequence). The V gene end was trimmed by 4 bases and the J gene end by 1 base; junction bases not matched to a gene: 3. The CDR3 is 15 residues long. DNA of the CDR3: TGTGCCAGCAGCTCCCGGACTAGCGGCACAGATACGCAGTATTTT. Translating gives CASSSRTSGTDTQYF.

CDR3 amino acids: CASRRTGERNQPQHF. DNA for the CDR3: TGTGCCAGCAGGAGGACAGGGGAACGCAATCAGCCCCAGCATTTT. This chain links TRBV2 with TRBJ1-5, with TRBD1 matching over 9 bases. This CDR3 is built from 15 residues. Germline CDR1 is SNHLY and CDR2 is FYNNEI. J gave up 2 bases and V 6 bases, and 5 bases lay outside the gene matches.

V gene TRBV3-1 (or the pseudogene TRBV3-2) combines with J gene TRBJ2-4; weak D call: TRBD1 (6 bases). The germline V gene has CDR1 LGHDT and CDR2 YNNKEL (reference sequence). The CDR3 has 14 residues. Deletions cut 0 bases from V and 8 bases from J, with 11 bases between. This chain's CDR3 is CASSQEAGAYIQYF. The DNA of the CDR3 is TGTGCCAGCAGCCAAGAGGCAGGGGCGTACATTCAGTACTTC.

The J gene is TRBJ1-1, the V gene TRBV11-3, with unresolved D. The CDR3 consists of 14 residues. Germline CDR1 is SGHNT and CDR2 is YENEEA. V lost 3 bases and J lost 0, with 8 bases in between. The CDR3 DNA reads TGTGCCAGCAGCTTGTTGTCCGTGAACACTGAAGCTTTCTTT. It encodes CASSLLSVNTEAFF.

The rearrangement joins TRBV2 to TRBJ2-5; 9 nucleotides agree with TRBD1. CDR1 and CDR2 (germline): SNHLY, FYNNEI. The CDR3 runs to 15 residues. J was trimmed by 5 bases and V by 6 bases; bases with no gene match: 10. This CDR3 is CASRAQTGGRETQYF. DNA for the CDR3: TGTGCCAGCAGAGCGCAAACAGGGGGCCGGGAGACCCAGTACTTC.

This clone was counted at least ten times. The chain carries TRBV27 and TRBJ2-3; a weak D match, TRBD2 (6 bases). The CDR3 length is 13 residues. Germline V CDR1 and CDR2: MNHEY, SMNVEV (reference sequence). The ends were cut back, 6 bases at V and 7 bases at J, with 14 bases in the middle. CDR3 DNA sequence: TGTGCCAGCAGCCTTAGCGGTCCGAATACGCAGTATTTT. It yields the protein CASSLSGPNTQYF.

The chain uses TRBV7-5 and TRBJ2-7; the DNA was not compared with TRBD2, the D call given in the table. TRBV7-5 is shown as a pseudogene. The CDR3 runs 16 residues. The CDR3 spells CARSVQFRDSSYEQYF. For the CDR3, the DNA is TGTGCCAGAAGCGTACAATTCCGGGACTCGTCCTACGAGCAGTACTTC.

This sequence joins TRBV7-9 and TRBJ2-7; maybe TRBD1 (5 bases). V was trimmed by 3 bases and J by 3 bases, leaving 9 bases between them. The CDR3 runs 13 residues. Germline loops: CDR1 SEHNR, CDR2 FQNEAQ (reference sequence). The CDR3 sequence is CASSLGRVYEQYF. The CDR3 coding sequence is TGTGCCAGCAGCTTGGGCAGGGTCTACGAGCAGTACTTC.

The chain is built from TRBV5-3 and TRBJ1-5, with 9 nucleotides matching TRBD1. TRBV5-3 is identified as an open reading frame with a role that is uncertain. This CDR3 has 15 amino acids. V dropped 1 base and J dropped 6; count of bases not matched to a gene: 5. CDR3 coding DNA: TGTGCCAGAAGCTTGAGACAGGGGGGGAGTCAGCCCCAGCATTTT. This encodes CARSLRQGGSQPQHF.

This chain links TRBV7-2 with TRBJ1-4; TRBD1 matches 7 bases. Germline V gene sequence: CDR1 SGHTA, CDR2 FQGNSA. Trimming cost V 3 bases and J 7 bases; bases outside gene matches: 2. The CDR3 has 13 residues. The CDR3: CASSFDRAEKLFF. The CDR3 DNA reads as TGTGCCAGCAGCTTCGACAGGGCTGAAAAACTGTTTTTT.

The gene calls are TRBV7-2 and TRBJ1-2; 7 nucleotides line up with TRBD1. This CDR3 contains 15 residues. The V and J ends lost 4 bases and 6 bases, in that order; junction bases with no gene match: 11. Looked up from germline, CDR1 is SGHTA and CDR2 is FQGNSA. CDR3: CASSSNSQGRNGYTF. In nucleotides, the CDR3 is TGTGCCAGCAGCTCCAACTCACAGGGGAGGAATGGCTACACCTTC.

This chain joins TRBV6-5 and TRBJ1-1; D is unclear. The CDR3 is 13 residues long. Between the trimmed V and J ends, which lost 8 bases and 1 base, there was a span of 11 bases. Germline V lookup: CDR1 MNHEY, CDR2 SVGAGI. Written as DNA, the CDR3 is TGTGCCAGCCACGTGGGGAGGAACACTGAAGCTTTCTTT. Translated: CASHVGRNTEAFF.

The genes are TRBV19 and TRBJ2-1; the D gene is possibly TRBD1 (5 bases). Germline assignment: CDR1 LNHDA and CDR2 SQIVND (reference sequence). The CDR3 covers 14 residues. Deletions cut 0 bases from V and 2 bases from J, with 5 bases between. The CDR3, as DNA: TGTGCCAGTAGTATAGACAGGGCCTACAATGAGCAGTTCTTC. It is translated as CASSIDRAYNEQFF.